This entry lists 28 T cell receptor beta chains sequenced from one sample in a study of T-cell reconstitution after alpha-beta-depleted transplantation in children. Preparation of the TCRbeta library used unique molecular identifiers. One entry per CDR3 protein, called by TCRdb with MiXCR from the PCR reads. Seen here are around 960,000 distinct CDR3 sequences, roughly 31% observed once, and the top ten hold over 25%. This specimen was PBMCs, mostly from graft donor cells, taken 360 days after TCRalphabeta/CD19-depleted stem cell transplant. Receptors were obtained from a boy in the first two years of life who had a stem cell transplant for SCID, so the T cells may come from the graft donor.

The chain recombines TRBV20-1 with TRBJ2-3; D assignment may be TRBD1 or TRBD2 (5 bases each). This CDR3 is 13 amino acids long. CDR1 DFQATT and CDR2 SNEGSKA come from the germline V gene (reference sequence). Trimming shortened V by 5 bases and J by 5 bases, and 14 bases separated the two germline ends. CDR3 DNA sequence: TGCAGTGCTGGGGGTCGACGGAAAGATACGCAGTATTTT. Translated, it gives CSAGGRRKDTQYF.

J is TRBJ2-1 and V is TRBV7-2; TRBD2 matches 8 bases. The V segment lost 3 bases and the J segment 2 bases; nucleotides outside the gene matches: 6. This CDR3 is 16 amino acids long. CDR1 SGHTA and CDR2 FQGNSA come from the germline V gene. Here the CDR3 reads CASSLFGGAPYNEQFF. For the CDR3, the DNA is TGTGCCAGCAGCTTGTTCGGGGGGGCACCCTACAATGAGCAGTTCTTC.

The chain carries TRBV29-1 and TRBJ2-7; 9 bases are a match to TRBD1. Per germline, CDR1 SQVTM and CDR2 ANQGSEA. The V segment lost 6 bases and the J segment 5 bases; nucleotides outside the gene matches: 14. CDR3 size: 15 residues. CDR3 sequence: CSVLPGQGWGHEQYF. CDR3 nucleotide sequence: TGCAGCGTCCTCCCGGGACAGGGCTGGGGTCACGAGCAGTACTTC.

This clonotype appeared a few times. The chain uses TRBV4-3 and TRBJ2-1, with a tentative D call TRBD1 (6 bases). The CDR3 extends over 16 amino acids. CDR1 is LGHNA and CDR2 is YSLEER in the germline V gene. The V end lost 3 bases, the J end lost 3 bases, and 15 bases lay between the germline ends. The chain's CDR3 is CASSQAWLDSYNEQFF. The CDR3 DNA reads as TGCGCCAGCAGCCAGGCGTGGTTGGACAGCTACAATGAGCAGTTCTTC.

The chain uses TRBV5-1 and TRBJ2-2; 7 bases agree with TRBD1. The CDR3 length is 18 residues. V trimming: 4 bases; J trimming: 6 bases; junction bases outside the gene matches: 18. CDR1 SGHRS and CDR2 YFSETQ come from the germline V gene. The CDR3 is CASSLGEGAKTSSGELFF. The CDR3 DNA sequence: TGCGCCAGCAGCCTTGGCGAGGGGGCAAAGACATCTTCCGGGGAGCTGTTTTTT.

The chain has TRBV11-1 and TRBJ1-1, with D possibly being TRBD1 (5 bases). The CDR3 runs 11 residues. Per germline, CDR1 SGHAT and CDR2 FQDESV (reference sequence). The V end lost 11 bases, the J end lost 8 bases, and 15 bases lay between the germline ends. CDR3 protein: CAGIREYEAFF. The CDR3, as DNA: TGTGCCGGAATCAGGGAGTACGAAGCTTTCTTT.

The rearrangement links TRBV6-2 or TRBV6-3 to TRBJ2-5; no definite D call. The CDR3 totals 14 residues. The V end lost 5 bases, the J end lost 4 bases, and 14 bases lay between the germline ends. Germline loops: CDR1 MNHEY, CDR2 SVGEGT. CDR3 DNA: TGTGCCAGCAGTACCCTTACGACGGGAGAGACCCAGTACTTC. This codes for CASSTLTTGETQYF.

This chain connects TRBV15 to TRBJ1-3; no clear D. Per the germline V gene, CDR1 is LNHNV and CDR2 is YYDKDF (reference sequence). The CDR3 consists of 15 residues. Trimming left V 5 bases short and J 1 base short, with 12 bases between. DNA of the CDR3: TGTGCCACCAGCCCAAGGTGGGTGTCTGGAAACACCATATATTTT. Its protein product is CATSPRWVSGNTIYF. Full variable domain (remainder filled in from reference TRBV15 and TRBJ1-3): DAMVIQNPRYQVTQFGKPVTLSCSQTLNHNVMYWYQQKSSQAPKLLFHYYDKDFNNEADTPDNFQSRRPNTSFCFLDIRSPGLGDTAMYLCATSPRWVSGNTIYFGEGSWLTVV.

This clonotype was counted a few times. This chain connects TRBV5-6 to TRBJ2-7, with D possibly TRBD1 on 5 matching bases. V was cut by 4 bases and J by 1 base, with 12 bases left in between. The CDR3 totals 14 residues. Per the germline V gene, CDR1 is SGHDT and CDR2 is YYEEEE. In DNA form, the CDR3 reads TGTGCCAGCAGCCCCTTACAGGATTCCTACGAGCAGTACTTC. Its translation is CASSPLQDSYEQYF.

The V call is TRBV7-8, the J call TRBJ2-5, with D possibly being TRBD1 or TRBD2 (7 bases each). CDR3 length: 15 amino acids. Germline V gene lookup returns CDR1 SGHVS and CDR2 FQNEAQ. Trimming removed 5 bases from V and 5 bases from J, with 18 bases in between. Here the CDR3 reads CASSTRQGGGETQYF. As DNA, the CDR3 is TGTGCCAGCAGCACCCGACAGGGAGGGGGGGAGACCCAGTACTTC.

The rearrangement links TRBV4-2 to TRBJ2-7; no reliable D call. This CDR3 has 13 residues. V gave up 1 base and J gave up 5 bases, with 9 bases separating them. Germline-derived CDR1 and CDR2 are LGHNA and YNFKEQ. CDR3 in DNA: TGTGCCAGCAGCCAAGGGGTGCAGAACGAGCAGTACTTC. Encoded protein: CASSQGVQNEQYF.

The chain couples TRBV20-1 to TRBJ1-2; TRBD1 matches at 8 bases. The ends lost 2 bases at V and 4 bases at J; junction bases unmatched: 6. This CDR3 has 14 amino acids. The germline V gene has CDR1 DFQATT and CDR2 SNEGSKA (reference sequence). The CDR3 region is CSARRTGKGYGYTF. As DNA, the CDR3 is TGCAGTGCTAGAAGGACAGGGAAAGGCTATGGCTACACCTTC.

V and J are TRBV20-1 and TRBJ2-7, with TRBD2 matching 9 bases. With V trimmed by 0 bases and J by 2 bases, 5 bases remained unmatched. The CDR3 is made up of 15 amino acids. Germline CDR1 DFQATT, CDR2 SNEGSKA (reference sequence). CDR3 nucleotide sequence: TGCAGTGCTAGAGATGATGGGACTAGCCCCTACGAGCAGTACTTC. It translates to CSARDDGTSPYEQYF.

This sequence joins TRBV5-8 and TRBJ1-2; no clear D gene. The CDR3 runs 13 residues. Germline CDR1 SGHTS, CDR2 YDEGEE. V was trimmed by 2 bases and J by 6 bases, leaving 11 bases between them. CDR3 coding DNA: TGTGCCAGCAGCTTCACATCTCGGCATGGCTACACCTTC. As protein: CASSFTSRHGYTF.

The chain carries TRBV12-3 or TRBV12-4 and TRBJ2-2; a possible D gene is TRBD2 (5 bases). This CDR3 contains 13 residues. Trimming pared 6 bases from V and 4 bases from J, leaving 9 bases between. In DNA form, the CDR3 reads TGTGCCAGCAGCGACTATTTCACCGGGGAGCTGTTTTTT. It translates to CASSDYFTGELFF.

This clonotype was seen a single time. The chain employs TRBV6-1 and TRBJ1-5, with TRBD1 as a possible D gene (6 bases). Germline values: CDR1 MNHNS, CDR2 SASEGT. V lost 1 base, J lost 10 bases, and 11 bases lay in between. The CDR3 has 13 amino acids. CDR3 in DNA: TGTGCCAGCAGTGAAGGGGGGCCCCAACCCCAGCATTTT. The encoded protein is CASSEGGPQPQHF.

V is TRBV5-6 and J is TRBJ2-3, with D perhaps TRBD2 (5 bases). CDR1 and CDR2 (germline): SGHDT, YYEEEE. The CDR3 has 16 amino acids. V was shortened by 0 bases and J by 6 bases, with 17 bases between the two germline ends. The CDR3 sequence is CASSLGLALTEDTQYF. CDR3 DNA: TGTGCCAGCAGCTTGGGCCTAGCCCTCACGGAGGATACGCAGTATTTT.

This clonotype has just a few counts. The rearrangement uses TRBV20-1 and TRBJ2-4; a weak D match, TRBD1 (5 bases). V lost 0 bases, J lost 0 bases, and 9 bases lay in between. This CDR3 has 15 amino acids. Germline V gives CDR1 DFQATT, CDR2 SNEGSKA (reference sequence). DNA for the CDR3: TGCAGTGCTAGAGATCAAGGGGCAGCCAAAAACATTCAGTACTTC. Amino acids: CSARDQGAAKNIQYF.

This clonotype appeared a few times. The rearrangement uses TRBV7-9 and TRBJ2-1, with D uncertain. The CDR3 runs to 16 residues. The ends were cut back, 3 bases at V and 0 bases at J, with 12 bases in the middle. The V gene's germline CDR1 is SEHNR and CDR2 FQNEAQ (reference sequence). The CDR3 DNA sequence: TGTGCCAGCAGCTTCCGTGGGTTGAGCTCCTACAATGAGCAGTTCTTC. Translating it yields CASSFRGLSSYNEQFF.

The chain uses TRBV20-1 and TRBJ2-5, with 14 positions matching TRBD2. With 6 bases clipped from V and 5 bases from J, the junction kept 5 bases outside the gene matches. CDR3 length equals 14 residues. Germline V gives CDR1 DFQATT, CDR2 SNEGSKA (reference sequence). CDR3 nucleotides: TGCAGTGCCAAGACTAGCGGGGGGGCGGAGACCCAGTACTTC. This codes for CSAKTSGGAETQYF.

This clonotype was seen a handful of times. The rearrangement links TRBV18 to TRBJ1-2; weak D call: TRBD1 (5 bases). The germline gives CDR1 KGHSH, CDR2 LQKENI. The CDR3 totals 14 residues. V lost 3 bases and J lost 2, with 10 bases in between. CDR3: CASSPRQQNYGYTF. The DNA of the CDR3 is TGTGCCAGCTCACCGAGACAGCAGAACTATGGCTACACCTTC. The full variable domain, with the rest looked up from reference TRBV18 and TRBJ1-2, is NAGVMQNPRHLVRRRGQEARLRCSPMKGHSHVYWYRQLPEEGLKFMVYLQKENIIDESGMPKERFSAEFPKEGPSILRIQQVVRGDSAAYFCASSPRQQNYGYTFGSGTRLTVV.

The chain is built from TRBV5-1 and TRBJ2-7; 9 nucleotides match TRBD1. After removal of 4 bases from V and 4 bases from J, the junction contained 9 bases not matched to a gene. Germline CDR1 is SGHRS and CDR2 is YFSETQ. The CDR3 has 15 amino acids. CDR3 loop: CASSTQTGGIYEQYF. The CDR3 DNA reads TGCGCCAGCAGCACCCAGACAGGGGGGATATACGAGCAGTACTTC.

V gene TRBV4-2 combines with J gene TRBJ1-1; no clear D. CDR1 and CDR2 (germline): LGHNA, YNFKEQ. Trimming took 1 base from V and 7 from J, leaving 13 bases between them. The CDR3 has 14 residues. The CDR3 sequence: CASSQVYPGLEAFF. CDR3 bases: TGTGCCAGCAGCCAAGTATATCCGGGCCTTGAAGCTTTCTTT.

The CDR3 protein is CASGQGGEQYF. For the CDR3, the DNA is TGTGCCAGCGGCCAGGGGGGGGAGCAGTACTTC. The chain is built from TRBV6-5 and TRBJ2-7; the D gene could be TRBD1 or TRBD2 (7 bases each). Germline V CDR1 and CDR2: MNHEY, SVGAGI. This CDR3 is 11 amino acids long. V was shortened by 8 bases and J by 7 bases, with 12 bases between the two germline ends.

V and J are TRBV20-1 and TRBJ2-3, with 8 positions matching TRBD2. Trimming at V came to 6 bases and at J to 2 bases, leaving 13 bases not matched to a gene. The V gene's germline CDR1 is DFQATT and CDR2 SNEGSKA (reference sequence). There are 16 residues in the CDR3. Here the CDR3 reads CSAQPPGLVFTDTQYF. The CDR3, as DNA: TGCAGTGCCCAACCCCCGGGACTAGTGTTCACAGATACGCAGTATTTT.

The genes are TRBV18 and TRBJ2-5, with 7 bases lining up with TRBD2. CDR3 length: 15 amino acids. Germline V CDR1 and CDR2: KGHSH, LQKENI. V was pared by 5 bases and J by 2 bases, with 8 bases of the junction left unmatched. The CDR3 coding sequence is TGTGCCAGCTCATCCGCAGCGGGGTTTCAAGAGACCCAGTACTTC. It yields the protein CASSSAAGFQETQYF.

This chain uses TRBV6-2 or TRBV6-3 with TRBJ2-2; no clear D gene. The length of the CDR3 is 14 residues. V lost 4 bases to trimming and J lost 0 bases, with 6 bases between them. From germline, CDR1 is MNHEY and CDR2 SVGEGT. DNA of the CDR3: TGTGCCAGCAGTTCCCTCCCGAACACCGGGGAGCTGTTTTTT. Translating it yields CASSSLPNTGELFF.

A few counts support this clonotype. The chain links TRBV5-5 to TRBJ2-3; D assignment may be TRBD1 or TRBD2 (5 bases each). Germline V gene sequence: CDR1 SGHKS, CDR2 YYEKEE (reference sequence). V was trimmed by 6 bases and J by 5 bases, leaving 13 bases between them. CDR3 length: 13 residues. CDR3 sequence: CASTSGGEDTQYF. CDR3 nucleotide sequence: TGTGCCAGCACCAGTGGGGGTGAAGATACGCAGTATTTT.